Listed below are T cell receptor beta chains from one sample, sequenced in a study of blood T cell repertoires in COVID-19. Clones were sequenced by immunoSEQ multiplex PCR, and TCRdb holds only the in-frame ones, with some missing. This sample has a few hundred thousand clones, with around 87% found just once. Specimen: PBMCs or T cells enriched from blood (not recorded which). These receptors were obtained from a man aged 30 to 45 who had recovered from COVID-19. The CDR3 runs from the conserved cysteine through the conserved F or W. The D gene is left open where the match is weak. Not every row has a clone size; where given, it reads once, few, many or a size class.

v_gene,abundance,d_gene,j_gene,len,CDR3nt,CDR3aa
TRBV7-6,.,TRBD1,TRBJ2-1,13,TGTGCCAGCAGCTTAGGAACCGGACAGGGGTATTTCTTC,CASSLGTGQGYFF
TRBV10-3,.,.,TRBJ1-1,13,TGTGCCATCAGGAAACAGGAGAACACTGAAGCTTTCTTT,CAIRKQENTEAFF
TRBV24-1,once,TRBD1,TRBJ1-4,15,TGTGCCACCTCCTCGGCGCGGGACAGCAATGAAAAACTGTTTTTT,CATSSARDSNEKLFF
TRBV30,.,.,TRBJ2-7,13,TGTGCCTGGAGTGTACCCAGGGGCTACGAGCAGTACTTC,CAWSVPRGYEQYF
TRBV12-3/TRBV12-4,.,.,TRBJ1-2,13,TGTGCCAGCAGTTTTCGGGGTCGCTATGGCTACACCTTC,CASSFRGRYGYTF
TRBV10-3,.,.,TRBJ2-7,12,TGTGCCGCAGAGGACAGAGCCTACGAGCAGTACTTC,CAAEDRAYEQYF
TRBV3-1/TRBV3-2,.,.,TRBJ1-5,15,TGTGCCAGCAGCCAAGATCGGGGAGAATGGCAGCCCCAGCATTTT,CASSQDRGEWQPQHF
TRBV19,.,.,TRBJ1-6,14,TGTGCCAGTAGGGCAAGCTCCTATAATTCACCCCTCCACTTT,CASRASSYNSPLHF
TRBV28,.,TRBD2,TRBJ2-5,15,TGTGCCAGCAGACGAGGTGGGACTAGTCGAGAGACCCAGTACTTC,CASRRGGTSRETQYF
TRBV19,.,.,TRBJ1-1,11,TGTGCCAGTAGCAACCGCGCTGAAGCTTTCTTT,CASSNRAEAFF
TRBV18,.,TRBD1,TRBJ1-2,15,TGTGCCAGCTCACCGACAGGGGGCCCCATGGATGGCTACACCTTC,CASSPTGGPMDGYTF
TRBV9,few,TRBD1,TRBJ1-4,17,TGTGCCAGCAGCGTAGGAGGGACAGGGTTTCGGGGTGAAAAACTGTTTTTT,CASSVGGTGFRGEKLFF
TRBV2,once,.,TRBJ1-5,14,TGTGCCAGCAGTGAAGGTAGGGGGGGTCAGCCCCAGCATTTT,CASSEGRGGQPQHF
TRBV19,.,TRBD2,TRBJ2-2,17,TGTGCCAGTAGTAGCCTGGGGGTAGCGGGAGAGTTCGGGGAGCTGTTTTTT,CASSSLGVAGEFGELFF
TRBV19,.,.,TRBJ1-2,14,TGTGCCAGTACCCTAGACAGTAGTGGCTATGGCTACACCTTC,CASTLDSSGYGYTF
TRBV11-2,.,.,TRBJ1-1,17,TGTGCCAGCAGCAACCCCACTAGCAGGGCGCGGAACACTGAAGCTTTCTTT,CASSNPTSRARNTEAFF
TRBV12-3/TRBV12-4,.,.,TRBJ1-1,12,TGTGCCAGCAGCCCACAGGGAAGAGGGGCTTTCTTT,CASSPQGRGAFF
TRBV5-6,.,.,TRBJ2-7,15,TGTGCCAGCAGCCCTCGGACGGGGTTCGACTACGAGCAGTACTTC,CASSPRTGFDYEQYF
TRBV30,.,TRBD1,TRBJ1-1,13,TGTGCCTGGAGTGTACAGGGGGTGGGCGAAGCTTTCTTT,CAWSVQGVGEAFF
TRBV28,.,TRBD1,TRBJ2-6,17,TGTGCCAGCAGTCCGGGACAGGGGCTCTCTGGGGCCAACGTCCTGACTTTC,CASSPGQGLSGANVLTF
TRBV5-6,.,.,TRBJ2-2,17,TGTGCCAGCAGCTTAGGCGGTACGCCTTGGAACACCGGGGAGCTGTTTTTT,CASSLGGTPWNTGELFF
TRBV30,.,.,TRBJ2-7,12,TGTGCCTGGAGCAGACAGCACTACGAGCAGTACTTC,CAWSRQHYEQYF
TRBV7-2,few,TRBD2,TRBJ2-2,15,TGTGCCAGCAGCTTTCCTAGCGGGGGGACCGGGGAGCTGTTTTTT,CASSFPSGGTGELFF
TRBV28,.,.,TRBJ1-1,15,TGTGCCAGCAGCACCACGGGGTGGAAGGGCACTGAAGCTTTCTTT,CASSTTGWKGTEAFF